Sequencing of this TCR beta chain was carried out in a study of blood T cell repertoires in COVID-19. Study in general: The analysed material was cDNA or gDNA that came from T cells, B-cell-depleted T cells, or PBMCs.

Germline V gives CDR1 SGHTA, CDR2 FQGNSA. This CDR3 region has 15 residues. The germline V and J ends were trimmed by 1 base and 0 bases, with 10 bases remaining between them. The repertoire was sequenced with immunoSEQ multiplex PCR; TCRdb's copy has only in-frame clones and lacks some. The data contain around 300,000 clones, 86% of them seen just once; the ten biggest clones take up over 2%. J is TRBJ2-7 and V is TRBV7-2; D may be TRBD2 (6 bases). The receptor was derived from a woman aged 18-29 years who had recovered from COVID-19. Specimen: PBMCs or T cells enriched from blood (not recorded which). The CDR3 loop is CASSLEGLSSYEQYF. In DNA, the CDR3 is TGTGCCAGCAGCTTAGAGGGACTGAGCTCCTACGAGCAGTACTTC.